These T cell receptor beta chains were read from a single sample in a study of T cell repertoires in cytomegalovirus infection. These receptors' targets are unknown. TCRdb analysed the reads with MiXCR anew, one entry per CDR3 protein. The profile shows roughly 570,000 distinct CDR3 sequences, under 45% of them singletons. Here the sequenced sample was cultured PBMCs, taken from culture after CMV antigen stimulation. The receptors originated from a human donor in good health (CMV status not recorded). Some clones in this sample may be carry-over from other donors' samples. Each CDR3 is given with its conserved first and last residue. The D gene is left open where the match is weak. The size of a clone is reported for some rows only, either as once, few or many, or as a class for expanded clones.

clone_size,d_call,v_call,j_call,cdr3_length,cdr3_aa,cdr3_nt
NA,NA,TRBV7-9,TRBJ2-1,14,CASSLVLGVNEQFF,TGTGCCAGCAGCTTGGTCCTGGGGGTAAATGAGCAGTTCTTC
NA,NA,TRBV5-1,TRBJ1-5,15,CASRPGLQGDQPQHF,TGCGCCAGCAGACCGGGACTACAAGGAGATCAGCCCCAGCATTTT
NA,TRBD1,TRBV12-3/TRBV12-4,TRBJ1-2,13,CASGWTGNYGYTF,TGTGCCAGCGGATGGACAGGCAACTATGGCTACACCTTC
NA,NA,TRBV7-9,TRBJ1-2,17,CASSLWGAEETNYGYTF,TGTGCCAGCAGCCTATGGGGGGCCGAAGAAACTAACTATGGCTACACCTTC
NA,NA,TRBV7-2,TRBJ1-1,18,CASSPGPYTEGEGTEAFF,TGTGCCAGCAGCCCAGGTCCATACACGGAGGGAGAGGGCACTGAAGCTTTCTTT
NA,TRBD1,TRBV28,TRBJ1-2,15,CASRPAGEGALGYTF,TGTGCCAGCAGACCCGCCGGGGAGGGGGCTTTGGGCTACACCTTC
NA,TRBD2,TRBV2,TRBJ2-5,15,CASSGTSGSGETQYF,TGTGCCAGCAGTGGGACTAGCGGGAGTGGGGAGACCCAGTACTTC
NA,TRBD2,TRBV27,TRBJ2-1,17,CASTSGTSGGPYNEQFF,TGTGCCAGCACGTCCGGGACTAGCGGAGGCCCTTACAATGAGCAGTTCTTC
NA,NA,TRBV7-6,TRBJ1-2,17,CASSLGTPWELSYGYTF,TGTGCCAGCAGCTTAGGTACGCCGTGGGAATTGAGCTATGGCTACACCTTC
many,NA,TRBV7-2,TRBJ2-7,12,CASSPPSGEQYF,TGTGCCAGCAGCCCCCCCTCGGGCGAGCAGTACTTC
NA,TRBD2,TRBV7-2,TRBJ2-1,15,CASSKTSGLGSEQFF,TGTGCCAGCAGCAAGACTAGCGGGCTTGGGAGTGAGCAGTTCTTC
NA,NA,TRBV7-2,TRBJ2-1,15,CASSLLGSRNSVQFF,TGTGCCAGCAGCTTATTGGGTAGCAGGAATTCGGTGCAGTTCTTC
NA,NA,TRBV20-1,TRBJ1-2,15,CSARDFDPGSYGYTF,TGCAGTGCTAGAGATTTCGACCCAGGCTCATATGGCTACACCTTC
few,NA,TRBV12-3/TRBV12-4,TRBJ1-2,14,CASSFTEANYGYTF,TGTGCCAGCAGTTTCACGGAAGCTAACTATGGCTACACCTTC
NA,NA,TRBV7-8,TRBJ2-5,14,CASSSPNGQETQYF,TGTGCCAGCAGCTCCCCCAACGGACAAGAGACCCAGTACTTC
NA,TRBD2,TRBV20-1,TRBJ2-5,15,CSAPGTSDYQETQYF,TGCAGTGCTCCCGGGACTAGCGACTACCAAGAGACCCAGTACTTC
NA,NA,TRBV4-1,TRBJ1-2,15,CASSLHPDARAGYTF,TGCGCCAGCAGCCTCCACCCGGACGCTCGTGCGGGCTACACCTTC
few,NA,TRBV7-2,TRBJ2-3,12,CASSFPGVPQYF,TGTGCCAGCAGCTTCCCCGGGGTGCCGCAGTATTTT
NA,NA,TRBV12-3/TRBV12-4,TRBJ2-5,14,CASSLRRRQETQYF,TGTGCCAGCAGTTTGCGGAGGAGGCAAGAGACCCAGTACTTC
NA,NA,TRBV12-5,TRBJ2-3,14,CASALGVPTDTQYF,TGTGCTAGTGCTTTGGGTGTACCCACAGATACGCAGTATTTT
few,NA,TRBV11-2,TRBJ2-3,16,CASSGLRGRARDTQYF,TGTGCCAGCAGCGGCCTGAGGGGGAGGGCCAGAGATACGCAGTATTTT
few,NA,TRBV15,TRBJ1-1,14,CATRGGGDSTEAFF,TGTGCCACCCGGGGGGGGGGAGACAGTACTGAAGCTTTCTTT
NA,TRBD2,TRBV6-1,TRBJ2-5,15,CASARLSGGRETQYF,TGTGCCAGCGCCCGCCTTAGCGGGGGGCGGGAGACCCAGTACTTC
NA,NA,TRBV29-1,TRBJ2-6,16,CSAAGTSLSGANVLTF,TGCAGCGCTGCCGGGACCAGCCTTTCTGGGGCCAACGTCCTGACTTTC
few,TRBD1,TRBV18,TRBJ2-3,15,CASSPRTGPSDTQYF,TGTGCCAGCTCACCTAGGACAGGGCCAAGTGATACGCAGTATTTT
NA,NA,TRBV15,TRBJ1-4,15,CATSRDLKVNEKLFF,TGTGCCACCAGCAGAGATCTGAAGGTTAATGAAAAACTGTTTTTT
NA,NA,TRBV11-2,TRBJ1-2,15,CASSPGGSEGYGYTF,TGTGCCAGCAGCCCGGGCGGTTCCGAGGGCTATGGCTACACCTTC
few,TRBD2,TRBV4-3,TRBJ2-3,16,CASSQKAGGPGDTQYF,TGCGCCAGCAGCCAAAAGGCGGGAGGCCCCGGAGATACGCAGTATTTT
NA,NA,TRBV5-1,TRBJ2-5,16,CASSTSTGGPQETQYF,TGCGCCAGCAGCACGTCAACGGGCGGCCCCCAAGAGACCCAGTACTTC
NA,TRBD1,TRBV5-1,TRBJ1-1,17,CASSLPQGASGNTEAFF,TGCGCCAGCAGCTTGCCCCAGGGGGCATCTGGAAACACTGAAGCTTTCTTT
NA,NA,TRBV7-2,TRBJ1-5,13,CASSLTANQPQHF,TGTGCCAGCAGCTTAACAGCGAATCAGCCCCAGCATTTT
NA,TRBD2,TRBV7-2,TRBJ2-1,15,CASSSGLAGLNEQFF,TGTGCCAGCAGCTCGGGACTAGCGGGACTCAATGAGCAGTTCTTC
NA,TRBD1,TRBV7-6,TRBJ2-7,15,CASSLHRQGAYEQYF,TGTGCCAGCAGCTTACACCGACAGGGGGCCTACGAGCAGTACTTC
few,NA,TRBV7-8,TRBJ2-3,15,CASSLVIGQADTQYF,TGTGCCAGCAGCTTAGTGATAGGTCAGGCAGATACGCAGTATTTT